This is a list of T cell receptor beta chains from one sample in a study of CD4 T cells in relation to SARS-CoV-2 and coronaviruses. The antigens these receptors bind are not known. Sequencing used immunoSEQ multiplex PCR; TCRdb keeps in-frame clones, though not all of them. The profile shows about 38,000 clones, 82% of them singletons. Sequenced material: naive CD4+ T cells from PBMCs, cultured in vitro. The receptors stem from an adult with COVID-19. Both conserved end residues are part of each CDR3. D genes are given only for firm matches. Size tells how often a clone was seen (once, few, many) or the class of an expanded clone, and some rows leave it out.

>-|few|TRBJ2-7|TRBV7-2
TGTGCCAGCAGCTTAGCACCCGGCTACGAGCAGTACTTC
CASSLAPGYEQYF
>-|once|TRBJ2-7|TRBV4-1
TGCGCCAGCAGCCAACCTGGGGGCGAGCAGTACTTC
CASSQPGGEQYF
>-|-|TRBJ2-7|TRBV7-9
TGTGCCAGCAGCGACAGGAGTTACGAGCAGTACTTC
CASSDRSYEQYF
>-|-|TRBJ2-1|TRBV28
TGTGCCAGCAGTCTCCTAAGCGACCTTCGCAATGAGCAGTTCTTC
CASSLLSDLRNEQFF
>TRBD2|few|TRBJ2-1|TRBV4-2
TGTGCCAGCAGCCAAGATTCGGCTAGCGGATACAATGAGCAGTTCTTC
CASSQDSASGYNEQFF
>-|few|TRBJ2-1|TRBV2
TGTGCCAGCAGTGAGGCTGCGCAGTTCTTC
CASSEAAQFF
>-|-|TRBJ2-5|TRBV5-1
TGCGCCAGCAGCTTGGAGGGGACCCAGTACTTC
CASSLEGTQYF
>-|-|TRBJ2-2|TRBV7-2
TGTGCCAGCAGCTTTACAAGGGGATCCGGGGAGCTGTTTTTT
CASSFTRGSGELFF
>TRBD1|few|TRBJ1-3|TRBV5-1
TGCGCCAGCAGCTTACAGACAGGGGTAGGAAACACCATATATTTT
CASSLQTGVGNTIYF
>-|once|TRBJ2-4|TRBV27
TGTGCCAGCAGTGACTGGGACAAAAACATTCAGTACTTC
CASSDWDKNIQYF
>TRBD1|-|TRBJ2-7|TRBV5-1
TGCGCCAGCAGCTTTTACCGGGACAGGGGGACGTGGGTCGCTTGCGAGCAGTACTTC
CASSFYRDRGTWVACEQYF
>TRBD1|-|TRBJ1-2|TRBV7-2
TGTGCCAGCAGCTTAGAGTGGAGGACAGGACCCTATGGCTACACCTTC
CASSLEWRTGPYGYTF
>TRBD2|-|TRBJ2-5|TRBV7-2
TGTGCCAGCAGCTTTCTTGCGGGAGTTTTAGCAGAGACCCAGTACTTC
CASSFLAGVLAETQYF
>-|-|TRBJ2-5|TRBV5-6
TGTGCCAGCATGGGAAACACGGGCTCGGGGACCCAGTACTTC
CASMGNTGSGTQYF
>-|-|TRBJ2-1|TRBV19
TGTGCCAGTAGTAATACCCTAGTTGAGCAGTTCTTC
CASSNTLVEQFF
>TRBD2|once|TRBJ2-4|TRBV12-3/TRBV12-4
TGTGCCAGCAGAACTAGCGGTAAAAACATTCAGTACTTC
CASRTSGKNIQYF
>-|-|TRBJ2-7|TRBV9
TGTGCCAGCAGCGTAGGTTCGGTCCACGAGCAGTACTTC
CASSVGSVHEQYF
>-|-|TRBJ2-5|TRBV18
TGTGCCAGCTCACCACCCGCCCGGGCTCAAGAGACCCAGTACTTC
CASSPPARAQETQYF
>TRBD1|-|TRBJ1-1|TRBV18
TGTGCCAGCTCACCCGGGACAGGTTACACTGAAGCTTTCTTT
CASSPGTGYTEAFF
>TRBD1|-|TRBJ1-1|TRBV30
TGTGCCTGGAGGGGACAGGGAAACACTGAAGCTTTCTTT
CAWRGQGNTEAFF
>TRBD2|-|TRBJ2-5|TRBV2
TGTGCCAGCAGTGAAAGTCTAGCGGGAGGAGAGACCCAGTACTTC
CASSESLAGGETQYF
>-|-|TRBJ2-7|TRBV28
TGTGCCAGCAGTTTACAGGGCTACGAGCAGTACTTC
CASSLQGYEQYF
>TRBD1|-|TRBJ2-2|TRBV6-2/TRBV6-3
TGTGCCAGCAGTTCTAGGACAGGGGGTGCGTCCGGGGAGCTGTTTTTT
CASSSRTGGASGELFF
>-|-|TRBJ2-3|TRBV18
TGTGCCAGCTCACCACCTGCGGGGACCGACACAGATACGCAGTATTTT
CASSPPAGTDTDTQYF
>TRBD2|once|TRBJ2-5|TRBV9
TGTGCCAGCAGCCCGATTGGACTAGCGGGAGATCGGGAGACCCAGTACTTC
CASSPIGLAGDRETQYF
>TRBD2|-|TRBJ2-7|TRBV15
TGTGCCACCAGTTCGGGACTAGCGGAAACCTACGAGCAGTACTTC
CATSSGLAETYEQYF
>-|-|TRBJ2-7|TRBV6-2/TRBV6-3
TGTGCCAGCAGTTACTCGAGAAACCGGTTTGAGACCGGGACACTTACCTACGAGCAGTACTTC
CASSYSRNRFETGTLTYEQYF
>-|-|TRBJ2-3|TRBV11-2
TGTGCCAGCAGCTTTGACTGGGGACAAGGCACAGATACGCAGTATTTT
CASSFDWGQGTDTQYF
>TRBD2|-|TRBJ2-2|TRBV4-3
TGCGCCAGCAGCCAAGTCGCTAGCGGGAGGGCGAACACCGGGGAGCTGTTTTTT
CASSQVASGRANTGELFF
>-|-|TRBJ2-2|TRBV11-2
TGTGCCAGCAGCTTTGGACTGCTCGCGAACACCGGGGAGCTGTTTTTT
CASSFGLLANTGELFF
>-|-|TRBJ2-5|TRBV24-1
TGTGCCACCAGTGATTTCCCGGTTAGGAGCGGCCAAGAGACCCAGTACTTC
CATSDFPVRSGQETQYF
>TRBD2|few|TRBJ2-1|TRBV5-1
TGCGCCAGCAACCTAGCGGGGTACAATGAGCAGTTCTTC
CASNLAGYNEQFF
>-|-|TRBJ2-7|TRBV4-1
TGCGCCAGCAGCCAAGTTGGGGGAACTTACGAGCAGTACTTC
CASSQVGGTYEQYF
>TRBD1|-|TRBJ2-7|TRBV19
TGTGCCAGTAGTATATCGAGTAGCGACAGGGGAGTTGGAGAACGCTACGAGCAGTACTTC
CASSISSSDRGVGERYEQYF
>-|-|TRBJ2-2|TRBV11-2
TGTGCCAGCAGCCCGCCCGGGAGCCGGGAGCTGTTTTTT
CASSPPGSRELFF
>-|-|TRBJ2-7|TRBV28
TGTGCCAGCAGCGGAAGTTGGACAGAGCAGGCGATACGCGAGCAGTACTTC
CASSGSWTEQAIREQYF
>TRBD2|-|TRBJ2-1|TRBV5-1
TGCGCCAGCAGCCTCTCCGGGACTAGCGTTGGGGAGCAGTTCTTC
CASSLSGTSVGEQFF
>-|-|TRBJ2-3|TRBV5-4
TGTGCCAGCAGCTTGGATGCAGTACCCAGAACAGATACGCAGTATTTT
CASSLDAVPRTDTQYF
>-|-|TRBJ2-2|TRBV9
TGTGCCAGCAGCCCGAGGGGGGTCGGGGAGCTGTTTTTT
CASSPRGVGELFF
>-|few|TRBJ1-6|TRBV5-8
TGTGCCAGCAGCTTGGTTCGAAATAATTCACCCCTCCACTTT
CASSLVRNNSPLHF
>-|-|TRBJ2-2|TRBV11-2
TGTGCCAGCAGCTTGAGGACAAAGCTGCCCGCGAACACCGGGGAGCTGTTTTTT
CASSLRTKLPANTGELFF
>-|once|TRBJ2-3|TRBV7-7
TGTGCCAGCAGCCATTCAGGGGATACGCAGTATTTT
CASSHSGDTQYF
>-|-|TRBJ2-1|TRBV6-4
TGTGCCAGCAGGCGTGTGGGTAGACCTTACAATGAGCAGTTCTTC
CASRRVGRPYNEQFF
>TRBD1|once|TRBJ1-2|TRBV7-2
TGTGCCAGCAGATTCGACAGGGGCTATGGCTACACCTTC
CASRFDRGYGYTF
>-|-|TRBJ1-1|TRBV5-1
TGCGCCAGCAACCCGGGGAGGATGAACACTGAAGCTTTCTTT
CASNPGRMNTEAFF
>-|-|TRBJ2-1|TRBV4-1
TGCGCCAGCAGATCTTCACCGAGCTCCTACAATGAGCAGTTCTTC
CASRSSPSSYNEQFF
>TRBD2|-|TRBJ2-1|TRBV24-1
TGTGCCACCAGTAGCGGGAGGGCCGGCGACAATGAGCAGTTCTTC
CATSSGRAGDNEQFF
>-|-|TRBJ2-2|TRBV7-2
TGTGCCAGCAGCTTAGCCGTCCAGGCCCCCGGGGAGCTGTTTTTT
CASSLAVQAPGELFF
>TRBD1|once|TRBJ2-5|TRBV6-5
TGTGCCAGCAGGTGGGACAGACAAGAGACCCAGTACTTC
CASRWDRQETQYF
>-|-|TRBJ2-3|TRBV15
TGTGCCACCAGCAGAGTACGGGACCGCACAGATACGCAGTATTTT
CATSRVRDRTDTQYF
>-|-|TRBJ2-7|TRBV7-2
TGTGCCAGCAGCTCTAGACTCACCTACGAGCAGTACTTC
CASSSRLTYEQYF
>TRBD2|-|TRBJ2-3|TRBV5-6
TGTGCCAGCAGCTTGGCCGGACTAGCGGGAGTCGATACGCAGTATTTT
CASSLAGLAGVDTQYF